The clone carrying this TCR beta chain was seen a handful of times. The entry originates in a study of blood T cells in healthy people across ages. A second PCR of 7 to 11 cycles used a sample-barcoded 5' primer and a J-beta primer mix. TCRdb redid the calling of the 5' RACE reads with MiXCR, one entry per CDR3 protein. The table has 1.5 million to 2 million distinct CDR3 sequences, approximately 28% seen once. Germline loops: CDR1 MGHDK, CDR2 SYGVNS. The CDR3 is 14 residues long. V shed 6 bases and J shed 2 bases, with 13 bases lying between them. Specimen: blood. The chain uses TRBV25-1 and TRBJ1-2; weak D call: TRBD1 (6 bases). This clonotype was sampled from a young woman in good health. DNA of the CDR3: TGTGCCAGCAGGGGTACAACAGGGAACTATGGCTACACCTTC. Amino acids: CASRGTTGNYGYTF.